This T cell receptor beta chain was recovered during a study of graft-versus-host responses after intestinal transplantation. Study observations and caveats: Allografts of one patient group, those with graft-donor T cell macrochimerism, had high graft-versus-host to host-versus-graft clonal ratios.

The V gene lost 1 base and the J gene lost 0 bases, with 10 bases spanning the gap. The CDR3 length is 15 residues. CDR1 and CDR2 from the germline V gene are LGHNA and YNFKEQ. Details on this clone: Its antigen remains unidentified.

Clones were read by immunoSEQ multiplex PCR, and TCRdb kept only the in-frame ones, dropping some. There are more than 65,000 clones in the sample; approximately 93% occur only once, and about 0.56% lies in the top ten. V and J are TRBV4-2 and TRBJ2-7; D possibly corresponds to TRBD1 (5 bases). The sample in question was unstimulated CD8+ T cells sorted from spleen or lymph node cells, obtained before intestinal transplant. The TCR was taken from a human donor who received an intestinal transplant. CDR3 sequence: CASSQVPGSSYEQYF. CDR3 bases: TGTGCCAGCAGCCAAGTACCAGGGTCCTCCTACGAGCAGTACTTC.